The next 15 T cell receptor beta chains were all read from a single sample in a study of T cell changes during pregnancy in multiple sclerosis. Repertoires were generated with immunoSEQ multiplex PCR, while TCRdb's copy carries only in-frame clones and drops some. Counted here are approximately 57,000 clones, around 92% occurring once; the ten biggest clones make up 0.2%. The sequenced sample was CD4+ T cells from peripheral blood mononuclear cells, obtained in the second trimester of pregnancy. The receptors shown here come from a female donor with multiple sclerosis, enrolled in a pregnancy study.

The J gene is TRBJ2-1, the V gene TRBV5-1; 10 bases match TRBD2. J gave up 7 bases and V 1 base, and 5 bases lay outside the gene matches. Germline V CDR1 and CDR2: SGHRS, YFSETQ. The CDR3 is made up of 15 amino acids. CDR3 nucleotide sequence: TGCGCCAGCAGCTTGAGGCTAGCGGGAGTAAATGAGCAGTTCTTC. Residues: CASSLRLAGVNEQFF.

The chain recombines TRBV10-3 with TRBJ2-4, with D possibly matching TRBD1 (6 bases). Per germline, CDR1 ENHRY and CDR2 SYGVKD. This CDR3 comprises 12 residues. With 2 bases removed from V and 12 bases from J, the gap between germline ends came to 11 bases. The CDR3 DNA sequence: TGTGCCATCAGTGAGCCAGGGACACATCAGTACTTC. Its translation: CAISEPGTHQYF.

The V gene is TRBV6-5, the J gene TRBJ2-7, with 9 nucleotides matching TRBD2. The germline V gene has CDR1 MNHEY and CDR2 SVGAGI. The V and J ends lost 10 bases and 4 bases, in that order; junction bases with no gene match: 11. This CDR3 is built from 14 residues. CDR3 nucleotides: TGTGCCACCAGAGAACTAGCGGGTTTATACGAGCAGTACTTC. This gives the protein CATRELAGLYEQYF.

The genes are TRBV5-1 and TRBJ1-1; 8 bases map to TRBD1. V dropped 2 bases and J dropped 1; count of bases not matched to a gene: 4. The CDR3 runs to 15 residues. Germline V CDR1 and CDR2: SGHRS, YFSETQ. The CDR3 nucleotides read TGCGCCAGCAGCTTCGGACAGGGACCGAACACTGAAGCTTTCTTT. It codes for CASSFGQGPNTEAFF.

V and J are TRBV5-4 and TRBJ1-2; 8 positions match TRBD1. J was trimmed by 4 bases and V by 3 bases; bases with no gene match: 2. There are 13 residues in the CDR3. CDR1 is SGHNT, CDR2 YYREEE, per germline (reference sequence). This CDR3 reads CASSSTGAYGYTF. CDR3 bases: TGTGCCAGCAGCTCGACAGGGGCCTATGGCTACACCTTC.

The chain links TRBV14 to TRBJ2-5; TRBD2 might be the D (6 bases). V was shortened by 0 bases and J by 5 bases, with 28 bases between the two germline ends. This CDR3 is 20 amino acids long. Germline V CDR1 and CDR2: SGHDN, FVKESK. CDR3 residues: CASSQEREPQFKVAGETQYF. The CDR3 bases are TGTGCCAGCAGCCAAGAAAGAGAACCACAATTCAAGGTCGCGGGGGAGACCCAGTACTTC.

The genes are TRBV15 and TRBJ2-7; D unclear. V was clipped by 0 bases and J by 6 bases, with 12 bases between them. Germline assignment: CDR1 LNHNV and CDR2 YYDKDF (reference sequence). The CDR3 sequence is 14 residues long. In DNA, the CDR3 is TGTGCCACCAGCAGAGATCTAAACTCGGGCGAGCAGTACTTC. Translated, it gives CATSRDLNSGEQYF.

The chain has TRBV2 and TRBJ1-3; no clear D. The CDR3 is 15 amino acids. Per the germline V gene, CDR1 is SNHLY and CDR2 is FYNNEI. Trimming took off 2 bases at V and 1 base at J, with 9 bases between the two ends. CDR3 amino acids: CASSESAGSGNTIYF. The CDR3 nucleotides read TGTGCCAGCAGTGAATCTGCCGGGTCTGGAAACACCATATATTTT.

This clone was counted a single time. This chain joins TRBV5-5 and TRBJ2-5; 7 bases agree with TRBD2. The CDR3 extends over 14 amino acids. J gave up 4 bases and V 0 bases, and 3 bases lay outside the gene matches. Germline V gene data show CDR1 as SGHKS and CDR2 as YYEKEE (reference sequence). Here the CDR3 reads CASSLGGGPETQYF. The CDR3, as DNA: TGTGCCAGCAGCTTGGGGGGAGGGCCAGAGACCCAGTACTTC.

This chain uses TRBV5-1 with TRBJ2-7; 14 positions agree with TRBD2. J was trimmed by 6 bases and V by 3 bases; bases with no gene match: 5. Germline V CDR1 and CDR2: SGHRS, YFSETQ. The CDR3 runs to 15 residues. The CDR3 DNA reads TGCGCCAGCAGCTCTACTGGGACTAGCGGGAGCGAGCAGTACTTC. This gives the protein CASSSTGTSGSEQYF.

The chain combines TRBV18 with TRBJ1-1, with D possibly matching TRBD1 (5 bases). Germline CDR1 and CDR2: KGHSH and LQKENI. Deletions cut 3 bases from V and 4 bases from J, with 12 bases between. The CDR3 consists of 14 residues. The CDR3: CASSPRGGSTEAFF. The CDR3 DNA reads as TGTGCCAGCTCACCTCGTGGGGGGAGCACTGAAGCTTTCTTT.

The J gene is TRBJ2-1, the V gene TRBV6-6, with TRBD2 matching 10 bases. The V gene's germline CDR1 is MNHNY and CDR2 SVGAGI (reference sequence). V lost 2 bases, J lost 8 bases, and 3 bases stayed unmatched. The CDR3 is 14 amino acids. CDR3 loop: CASSYGLAGDEQFF. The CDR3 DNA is TGTGCCAGCAGTTACGGGCTAGCGGGGGATGAGCAGTTCTTC.

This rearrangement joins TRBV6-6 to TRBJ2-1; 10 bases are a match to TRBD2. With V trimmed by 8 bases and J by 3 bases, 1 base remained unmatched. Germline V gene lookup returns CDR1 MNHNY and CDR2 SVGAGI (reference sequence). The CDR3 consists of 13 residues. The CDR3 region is CASGLADYNEQFF. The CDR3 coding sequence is TGTGCCAGCGGACTAGCGGACTACAATGAGCAGTTCTTC.

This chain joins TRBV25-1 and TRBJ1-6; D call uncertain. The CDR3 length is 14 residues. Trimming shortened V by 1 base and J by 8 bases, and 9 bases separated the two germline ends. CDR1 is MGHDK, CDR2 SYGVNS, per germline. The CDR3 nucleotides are TGTGCCAGCAGTGAATCTTCCGGGTATTCACCCCTCCACTTT. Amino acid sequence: CASSESSGYSPLHF.

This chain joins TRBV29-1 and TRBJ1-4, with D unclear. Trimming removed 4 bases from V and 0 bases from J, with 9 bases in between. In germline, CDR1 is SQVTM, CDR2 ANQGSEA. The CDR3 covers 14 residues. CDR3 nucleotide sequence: TGCAGCGTTGGAGGCGGGACAACTAATGAAAAACTGTTTTTT. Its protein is CSVGGGTTNEKLFF.